This T cell receptor beta chain comes out of a study of neoadjuvant anti-PD-1 for oral cavity cancer. This clone has just a few counts. No antigen is known for it. Method: immunoSEQ multiplex PCR; TCRdb's copy keeps in-frame clones and lacks some. Counted here are around 12,000 clones, 50% to 80% occurring once; the ten biggest clones make up 2.4%. Study results and limitations: Pretreatment Treg/Th17 ratio correlated inversely with post-treatment tumor clonality.

V was pared by 7 bases and J by 1 base, with 17 bases between. Germline V gene data show CDR1 as SQVTM and CDR2 as ANQGSEA. The CDR3 spans 14 residues. Patients were newly diagnosed with stage II-IVA oral cavity squamous cell carcinoma without prior systemic or radiation treatment. The chain links TRBV29-1 to TRBJ2-7, with D possibly being TRBD2 (6 bases). The TCR originated in a person aged 40 to 85 with oral cavity squamous cell carcinoma. The starting material was PBMCs, obtained before nivolumab (anti-PD-1) treatment. For the CDR3, the DNA is TGCAGCGCCGCGGGACTCAAGGGGTCCTACGAGCAGTACTTC. Translation gives CSAAGLKGSYEQYF.